The entry below gives a single T cell receptor beta chain sequence along with its context. This clone's antigen is unknown. Per-base quality was not reported, and no clone a single base away is much larger than it. The collaborating institutions used their own protocols to collect whole blood in K2EDTA tubes. Collaborator samples were shipped for TCRbeta analysis as frozen whole blood, isolated PBMCs, or DNA extracted from either sample type. The entry originates in a study of blood T cell repertoires in COVID-19 (dated by TCRdb to 2020 to 2022). With regard to the full study: The collaborator samples originated in the United States, Italy and Spain and spanned the acute and convalescent phases of COVID-19. Where available, HLA class I and class II types were taken from metadata supplied by the sample provider and were not determined by assay-based typing. A de-identified subject ID, COVID-19 status, age in years and sex were almost always included in the sample metadata. Samples came from the ongoing ImmuneRACE study (first 160 participants) plus 1,254 subjects from 6 global collaborators. Subjects who had been exposed to COVID-19, were actively infected with it, or had recovered from it provided the deeply sampled blood TCRbeta repertoires that made up the dataset. The prospective study material was composed of cDNA or gDNA derived from T cells, B-cell-depleted T cells, or PBMCs. The repertoires were released in a freely available public database intended as a resource for research on the immune response to SARS-CoV-2. The paper's findings and limits, for the study overall: Clinical and demographic metadata were provided uncurated, with the amount varying by source and participant.

From the cysteine through the phenylalanine, the CDR3 covers 15 amino acids. The only DNA kept is the CDR3, 45 bases in frame from the first base. Per the germline V gene (reference sequence), LNHDA is the CDR1 and SQIVND is the CDR2. V is cut back by 2 bases and J by 2 bases, with 5 bases in the junction unmatched. TCRbeta CDR3 regions were amplified from genomic DNA using the immunoSEQ Assay, a bias-controlled multiplex PCR. The authors processed their data as follows. Within the assay, amplification of reference gene primers was used to estimate how many nucleated cells each sample contained. To quantify the absolute abundance of each unique TCRbeta CDR3 rearrangement, sequence reads were collapsed and filtered. Productive Simpson clonality was computed per sample as the square root of Simpson's diversity index over productive rearrangements. TCRdb took this table from immuneACCESS and kept in-frame rearrangements with V and J called. Such tables lack part of the clones; where checked against another copy, unresolved V genes explain under half of the gap, and the rest is unexplained. V and J calls and clone size come straight from that table; D and trimming were deduced from the DNA. The sample data list around 500,000 clones, and approximately 85% of these were observed just once. The top ten clones comprise 3% to 4% of the sample.

Here the chain combines TRBV19 and TRBJ2-7; TRBD1 lines up with 8 middle nucleotides. What was sequenced was peripheral blood. The source of this sequence is a human donor in a cohort sampled during active COVID-19. Read as DNA, the sequence is TGTGCCAGTAGTATAAGGGTCAGGGGGCCCTACGAGCAGTACTTC. It translates as CASSIRVRGPYEQYF.